Described below is a single T cell receptor beta chain sequence and its context. V lost 6 bases and J 3 bases, leaving 11 bases between the germline ends. There are 13 residues in the CDR3. CDR1 and CDR2 (germline): MNHNY, SVGAGI (reference sequence). Profiled with immunoSEQ multiplex PCR; TCRdb holds only in-frame clones, not every one. The sample contains 40,000 to 60,000 clones, roughly 92% of which appear only once. The data are from a study of technical replicates of blood from four donors. The genes are TRBV6-6 and TRBJ1-2; no clear D. This receptor was taken from a human donor in good health. Some clones in this sample may be carry-over from other donors' samples. The sample consisted of PBMCs. The CDR3 region is CASSGNSDYGYTF. CDR3 bases: TGTGCCAGCAGCGGGAATTCGGACTATGGCTACACCTTC.